The present entry profiles one T cell receptor beta chain with its context. The antigen remains undetermined. The sample comes from a study of graft-versus-host responses after intestinal transplantation. Background on the study: Recipients got multivisceral, liver-intestinal, or isolated intestinal transplants. Recipients uniformly received anti-thymocyte globulin induction, followed by tacrolimus and steroids for around 3 years. Study-wide results and caveats: Recipient bone marrow held GvH clones, some seen earlier in ileum or blood. Peak GvH clone levels in circulation were associated with early post-transplant HvG declines.

Assay: immunoSEQ multiplex PCR; the TCRdb copy retains only in-frame clones and omits some. The data contain 21,000 or so clones, 89% of them singletons. V lost 6 bases to trimming and J lost 10 bases; unmatched junction nucleotides: 7. The CDR3 covers 13 residues. Germline V gene data show CDR1 as SGHNT and CDR2 as YENEEA. The chain has TRBV11-3 and TRBJ2-3; 10 positions match TRBD2. Sequenced material: PBMCs, taken roughly 65 days after intestinal transplantation. This TCR came from a human patient who received an intestinal transplant, so some T cells may come from the graft donor. The CDR3 spells CASRIGTSASQYF. The CDR3 nucleotides are TGTGCCAGCAGGATCGGGACTAGCGCCTCGCAGTATTTT.